These T cell receptor beta chains were read from a single sample in a study of chemoradiotherapy in HPV16-positive cancers. Using immunoSEQ multiplex PCR, the repertoire was profiled, and TCRdb retains in-frame clones only, with some absent. The top ten hold 2.5% to 3.5% of the sample, which has about 7,600 clones, roughly 80% seen once. Source: blood, taken from a patient who underwent chemoradiotherapy. Receptors originate from a human donor with HPV-associated anogenital cancer. Each CDR3 is given with its conserved first and last residue. A D gene is named only where the DNA matches it firmly. Where a row states a size, it is once, few, many or the class of an expanded clone; other rows omit it.

d_gene	j_gene	abundance	v_gene	CDR3aa	CDR3nt
.	TRBJ1-6	.	TRBV4-2	CASSQERQINSPLHF	TGTGCCAGCAGCCAAGAGCGGCAGATTAATTCACCCCTCCACTTT
.	TRBJ1-5	.	TRBV5-4	CASSLDQGTEQPQHF	TGTGCCAGCAGCTTGGATCAGGGCACGGAGCAGCCCCAGCATTTT
TRBD1	TRBJ1-4	.	TRBV6-5	CASSLNIWGQEKLFF	TGTGCCAGCAGCCTAAACATATGGGGACAGGAAAAACTGTTTTTT
TRBD2	TRBJ2-5	.	TRBV18	CASSDVAGETQYF	TGTGCCAGCTCCGACGTAGCGGGGGAGACCCAGTACTTC
.	TRBJ2-2	once	TRBV21-1	CASSKKGTANTGELFF	TGTGCCAGCAGCAAAAAAGGGACAGCGAACACCGGGGAGCTGTTTTTT
.	TRBJ1-5	few	TRBV6-6	CASSYVPGASNQPQHF	TGTGCCAGCAGTTACGTCCCAGGGGCGAGCAATCAGCCCCAGCATTTT
.	TRBJ1-1	.	TRBV2	CASRLNTEAFF	TGTGCCAGCAGGCTGAACACTGAAGCTTTCTTT
TRBD1	TRBJ1-5	.	TRBV27	CASSLKGGQGRGQPQHF	TGTGCCAGCAGTTTAAAGGGGGGACAGGGGAGGGGTCAGCCCCAGCATTTT
TRBD2	TRBJ2-3	.	TRBV6-5	CASRRTSGNADTQYF	TGTGCCAGCAGGCGGACTAGCGGGAATGCAGATACGCAGTATTTT
.	TRBJ1-5	few	TRBV7-9	CASSSQGRDQPQHF	TGTGCCAGCAGCTCGCAGGGAAGGGATCAGCCCCAGCATTTT
.	TRBJ2-3	.	TRBV6-5	CASFYLDTQYF	TGTGCCAGCTTTTATTTAGATACGCAGTATTTT
TRBD1	TRBJ1-2	.	TRBV19	CASSIGQGQIGYTF	TGTGCCAGTAGTATTGGACAGGGTCAGATTGGCTACACCTTC
.	TRBJ2-4	.	TRBV7-9	CASSTTGAQNIQYF	TGTGCCAGCAGTACTACGGGAGCCCAAAACATTCAGTACTTC
.	TRBJ2-7	.	TRBV6-5	CASSYSYGDYEQYF	TGTGCCAGCAGTTACTCTTATGGGGACTACGAGCAGTACTTC
.	TRBJ2-6	.	TRBV7-9	CASSPGGSVASGANVLTF	TGTGCCAGCAGCCCCGGGGGCAGCGTCGCCTCTGGGGCCAACGTCCTGACTTTC
.	TRBJ1-5	few	TRBV27	CASSARGGGGSQPQHF	TGTGCCAGCAGTGCTCGAGGGGGAGGTGGGAGTCAGCCCCAGCATTTT
.	TRBJ2-7	.	TRBV7-2	CASTQPGTNYEQYF	TGTGCCAGCACCCAGCCCGGGACGAACTACGAGCAGTACTTC
.	TRBJ2-2	.	TRBV7-2	CASRTELNTGELFF	TGTGCCAGCAGAACCGAATTAAACACCGGGGAGCTGTTTTTT
.	TRBJ2-2	.	TRBV6-5	CASSFQLEGGRELFF	TGTGCCAGCAGCTTCCAACTAGAGGGGGGACGGGAGCTGTTTTTT
TRBD2	TRBJ2-5	.	TRBV7-9	CASSSGTSGETQYF	TGTGCCAGCAGCTCCGGGACTAGCGGGGAGACCCAGTACTTC
.	TRBJ2-7	.	TRBV4-2	CASSQDLGRGEVRRRYEQYF	TGTGCCAGCAGCCAAGATCTAGGTAGGGGCGAAGTCCGGCGTCGCTACGAGCAGTACTTC
TRBD1	TRBJ2-7	.	TRBV7-9	CASSGTGDRGLPYEQYF	TGTGCCAGCAGCGGTACCGGGGACAGGGGACTACCCTACGAGCAGTACTTC
.	TRBJ2-7	.	TRBV10-3	CAIMDSKFAYEQYF	TGTGCCATCATGGACAGCAAATTCGCCTACGAGCAGTACTTC
.	TRBJ1-1	.	TRBV5-1	CASSLDGLRTEAFF	TGCGCCAGCAGCTTGGATGGTCTAAGGACTGAAGCTTTCTTT
TRBD1	TRBJ1-2	.	TRBV7-2	CASSLGAAGGNYGYTF	TGTGCCAGCAGCTTAGGAGCGGCAGGGGGCAACTATGGCTACACCTTC
.	TRBJ1-3	.	TRBV6-6	CASMWGLGNTIYF	TGTGCCAGCATGTGGGGGCTTGGAAACACCATATATTTT
TRBD1	TRBJ2-7	.	TRBV19	CASSPTGVYEQYF	TGTGCCAGTAGTCCGACAGGGGTCTACGAGCAGTACTTC